The 27 T cell receptor beta chains listed next were all sequenced from one sample in a study of cytomegalovirus exposure and HLA in healthy donors. Sequencing used immunoSEQ multiplex PCR; TCRdb keeps in-frame clones, though not all of them. The repertoire holds tens of thousands of clones, with over 90% as singletons. Sequences were obtained from PBMCs. The receptors were sampled from a woman aged 18-30 years in good health and CMV-seronegative.

This chain connects TRBV13 to TRBJ1-1, with 7 bases lining up with TRBD1. The CDR3 has 13 amino acids. J gave up 12 bases and V 5 bases, and 12 bases lay outside the gene matches. CDR1 is PRHDT and CDR2 is FYEKMQ in the germline V gene (reference sequence). This CDR3 is CASSQRQGGLTFF. The CDR3 DNA sequence: TGTGCCAGCAGCCAAAGACAGGGCGGGCTGACTTTCTTT.

The chain joins TRBV6-6 to TRBJ2-1; tentative D call: TRBD2 (6 bases). The germline CDR1 and CDR2 sequences are MNHNY and SVGAGI (reference sequence). CDR3 length: 15 amino acids. V was trimmed by 4 bases and J by 0 bases, leaving 10 bases between them. The CDR3 spells CASSFLATSYNEQFF. CDR3 nucleotide sequence: TGTGCCAGCAGTTTCCTAGCGACCTCCTACAATGAGCAGTTCTTC.

The V call is TRBV18, the J call TRBJ2-3, with 9 bases identical to TRBD1. The germline V gene has CDR1 KGHSH and CDR2 LQKENI. V was clipped by 3 bases and J by 3 bases; unmatched bases: 7. The CDR3 loop spans 16 amino acids. In nucleotides, the CDR3 is TGTGCCAGCTCACCGACCGGGACAGGGCTAACAGATACGCAGTATTTT. Its protein product is CASSPTGTGLTDTQYF. Combining the CDR3 with reference TRBV18 and TRBJ2-3 gives the whole variable domain NAGVMQNPRHLVRRRGQEARLRCSPMKGHSHVYWYRQLPEEGLKFMVYLQKENIIDESGMPKERFSAEFPKEGPSILRIQQVVRGDSAAYFCASSPTGTGLTDTQYFGPGTRLTVL.

J is TRBJ2-2 and V is TRBV6-5, with 10 bases aligning to TRBD2. The CDR3 loop spans 16 amino acids. CDR1 MNHEY and CDR2 SVGAGI come from the germline V gene. Trimming at V came to 1 base and at J to 7 bases, leaving 6 bases not matched to a gene. The CDR3 protein is CASSYFPTSGVGELFF. The CDR3 DNA reads TGTGCCAGCAGTTACTTCCCAACTAGCGGGGTCGGGGAGCTGTTTTTT.

The chain employs TRBV5-1 and TRBJ2-7; TRBD2 is a possible D gene (6 bases). CDR3 length: 14 amino acids. The germline V and J ends were trimmed by 6 bases and 0 bases, with 13 bases remaining between them. CDR1 SGHRS and CDR2 YFSETQ come from the germline V gene. The CDR3 DNA reads TGCGCCAGCACCCCCATCGGGAGCTCCTACGAGCAGTACTTC. Translating gives CASTPIGSSYEQYF.

This chain uses TRBV6-5 with TRBJ1-5; D is uncertain. Germline lookup yields CDR1 MNHEY and CDR2 SVGAGI. This CDR3 is 13 amino acids long. Trimming left V 4 bases short and J 5 bases short, with 9 bases between. The chain's CDR3 is CASSLDTHQPQHF. The CDR3 nucleotides read TGTGCCAGCAGTTTAGACACCCATCAGCCCCAGCATTTT.

The V gene is TRBV23-1, the J gene TRBJ1-2, with D possibly TRBD1 on 5 matching bases. TRBV23-1 is sorted into the ORF group, with uncertain function. The CDR3 has 15 residues. The CDR3 nucleotides are TGCGAAGAAGTGACAGACGCCTCCAATAACTATGGCTACACCTTC. Translated, it gives CEEVTDASNNYGYTF.

The gene calls are TRBV12-5 and TRBJ2-1, with D uncertain. The germline gives CDR1 LGHNT, CDR2 FRNRAP. The V gene lost 7 bases and the J gene lost 9 bases, with 10 bases spanning the gap. The length of the CDR3 is 11 residues. The CDR3 sequence: CASAAGSEQFF. CDR3 bases: TGTGCTAGTGCTGCCGGGTCTGAGCAGTTCTTC.

The rearrangement links TRBV15 to TRBJ2-1; TRBD2 matches at 9 bases. Germline-derived CDR1 and CDR2 are LNHNV and YYDKDF (reference sequence). The CDR3 runs 16 residues. V shed 1 base, J shed 7 bases, and the junction held 8 bases outside the gene matches. As DNA, the CDR3 is TGTGCCACCAGCAGAGTACGGGTAGCGGGGGAGAATGAGCAGTTCTTC. This translates into CATSRVRVAGENEQFF.

The rearrangement joins TRBV28 to TRBJ1-4, with TRBD1 identical over 9 bases. Germline trimming cut 3 bases from V and 5 bases from J; bases unmatched to any gene: 4. Germline V gene sequence: CDR1 MDHEN, CDR2 SYDVKM. The CDR3 loop spans 15 amino acids. The CDR3 DNA reads as TGTGCCAGCAGTTTTGCTGGGACAGGGAATGAAAAACTGTTTTTT. It codes for CASSFAGTGNEKLFF.

This rearrangement joins TRBV4-3 to TRBJ2-3; the D is unclear. The germline gives CDR1 LGHNA, CDR2 YSLEER. Trimming took off 1 base at V and 5 bases at J, with 7 bases between the two ends. This CDR3 region has 13 residues. The CDR3 protein is CASSQGGLDTQYF. The CDR3 DNA is TGCGCCAGCAGCCAAGGAGGCTTAGATACGCAGTATTTT.

J is TRBJ2-1 and V is TRBV7-2, with 12 bases lining up with TRBD2. Germline values: CDR1 SGHTA, CDR2 FQGNSA. The V and J ends lost 1 base and 4 bases, in that order; junction bases with no gene match: 2. The length of the CDR3 is 16 residues. CDR3 nucleotides: TGTGCCAGCAGCTTAGTGCTAGCGGGGGGGTACAATGAGCAGTTCTTC. Its protein product is CASSLVLAGGYNEQFF.

V gene TRBV5-6 combines with J gene TRBJ2-7, with D unresolved. The germline gives CDR1 SGHDT, CDR2 YYEEEE. The CDR3 length is 11 residues. Trimming took 4 bases from V and 2 from J, leaving 4 bases between them. DNA of the CDR3: TGTGCCAGCAGCACAGCCTACGAGCAGTACGTC. Translating it yields CASSTAYEQYV.

The V and J genes are TRBV27 and TRBJ2-5, with 11 bases aligning to TRBD2. CDR1 and CDR2 (germline): MNHEY, SMNVEV (reference sequence). This CDR3 has 16 residues. V shed 5 bases and J 4 bases; nucleotides not matched to a gene: 9. The CDR3 is CASSPRTSGYLETQYF. Here the CDR3 DNA reads TGTGCCAGCAGTCCAAGGACTAGCGGGTATCTAGAGACCCAGTACTTC.

The chain couples TRBV18 to TRBJ2-7; D is unclear. Deletions cut 1 base from V and 5 bases from J, with 15 bases between. Germline values: CDR1 KGHSH, CDR2 LQKENI. The CDR3 has 15 residues. The CDR3: CASSPRAAAPHEQYV. CDR3 DNA sequence: TGTGCCAGCTCACCACGGGCAGCAGCTCCCCACGAGCAGTACGTC.

V gene TRBV4-1 combines with J gene TRBJ1-1; D is ambiguous. CDR3 length: 14 amino acids. Trimming removed 7 bases at V and 5 bases at J, with 17 bases between. Per the germline V gene, CDR1 is MGHRA and CDR2 is YSYEKL. The CDR3 is CASKRHSYRTEAFF. CDR3 bases: TGCGCCAGCAAAAGGCACAGCTACCGAACTGAAGCTTTCTTT.

This clone was seen just once. The chain recombines TRBV5-4 with TRBJ2-1; D gene ambiguous. The V gene's germline CDR1 is SGHNT and CDR2 YYREEE (reference sequence). The CDR3 sequence is 12 residues long. Trimming removed 5 bases from V and 10 bases from J, with 13 bases in between. The CDR3 coding sequence is TGTGCCAGCAGGGTTTCCAATGGCGAGCAGTTCTTC. This codes for CASRVSNGEQFF.

The CDR3 DNA reads TGTGCCAGCAGCCCCGGACAGGGAGGCGAGCAGTACTTC. The encoded protein is CASSPGQGGEQYF. The chain uses TRBV11-3 and TRBJ2-7; 8 bases agree with TRBD1. The length of the CDR3 is 13 residues. In germline, CDR1 is SGHNT, CDR2 YENEEA. V lost 5 bases to trimming and J lost 6 bases; unmatched junction nucleotides: 6.

This chain joins TRBV11-2 and TRBJ2-1, with a possible D match to TRBD1 (8 bases). CDR1 is SGHAT, CDR2 FQNNGV, per germline. This CDR3 region has 12 residues. The V end lost 5 bases, the J end lost 8 bases, and 10 bases lay between the germline ends. In DNA form, the CDR3 reads TGTGCCAGCAGCACAGGGGGGGATGAGCAGTTCTTC. Encoded protein: CASSTGGDEQFF.

V gene TRBV6-5 combines with J gene TRBJ1-1; TRBD1 matches 7 bases. V lost 4 bases and J lost 2; bases outside the gene matches: 4. Germline CDR1 and CDR2: MNHEY and SVGAGI. This CDR3 spans 14 amino acids. The CDR3 region has the DNA TGTGCCAGCAGTTTGACAGGGCTAAACACTGAAGCTTTCTTT. Protein sequence: CASSLTGLNTEAFF.

The rearrangement uses TRBV25-1 and TRBJ2-7; 7 nucleotides line up with TRBD2. The CDR3 length is 14 residues. Germline assignment: CDR1 MGHDK and CDR2 SYGVNS. V dropped 1 base and J dropped 3; count of bases not matched to a gene: 3. DNA for the CDR3: TGTGCCAGCAGTGAATGGGGGGGTCTCTACGAGCAGTACGTC. It translates to CASSEWGGLYEQYV.

The chain couples TRBV14 to TRBJ1-2; 8 nucleotides match TRBD1. The CDR3 has 13 residues. V was pared by 4 bases and J by 5 bases, with 3 bases of the junction left unmatched. Germline CDR1 is SGHDN and CDR2 is FVKESK. CDR3 sequence (DNA): TGTGCCAGCAGCCGGGACAGGCTTTATGGCTACACCTTC. Amino acids: CASSRDRLYGYTF. Based on the CDR3 plus reference TRBV14 and TRBJ1-2, the full variable domain is EAGVTQFPSHSVIEKGQTVTLRCDPISGHDNLYWYRRVMGKEIKFLLHFVKESKQDESGMPNNRFLAERTGGTYSTLKVQPAELEDSGVYFCASSRDRLYGYTFGSGTRLTVV.

The chain links TRBV19 to TRBJ1-1; D gene unclear. This CDR3 has 14 residues. Germline CDR1 and CDR2: LNHDA and SQIVND (reference sequence). Between the trimmed V and J ends, which lost 5 bases and 4 bases, there was a span of 14 bases. The CDR3 sequence is CASSLRTEGTEAFF. CDR3 DNA sequence: TGTGCCAGTAGTTTACGGACGGAGGGCACTGAAGCTTTCTTT.

This chain uses TRBV13 with TRBJ1-4, with D possibly matching TRBD1 (6 bases). The germline CDR1 and CDR2 sequences are PRHDT and FYEKMQ (reference sequence). Trimming stripped 5 bases from V and 11 bases from J, with 24 bases between. There are 16 residues in the CDR3. This CDR3 reads CASSVQGSTAPRKLFF. The CDR3 DNA follows: TGTGCCAGCAGCGTCCAGGGGTCAACCGCCCCTAGGAAACTGTTTTTT.

The chain is built from TRBV4-1 and TRBJ2-6; TRBD1 is a possible D gene (5 bases). V lost 0 bases, J lost 1 base, and 7 bases lay in between. CDR3 length: 16 amino acids. Germline V gene data show CDR1 as MGHRA and CDR2 as YSYEKL. CDR3 nucleotides: TGCGCCAGCAGCCAAGAGGCAGGGTCTGGGGCCAACGTCCTGACTTTC. Translation: CASSQEAGSGANVLTF.

V usage is TRBV7-9 and J usage is TRBJ2-3; D call uncertain. The CDR3 loop spans 14 amino acids. Deletions cut 0 bases from V and 2 bases from J, with 6 bases between. CDR1 is SEHNR and CDR2 is FQNEAQ in the germline V gene (reference sequence). CDR3 loop: CASSLAHPTDTQYF. The CDR3, as DNA: TGTGCCAGCAGCTTAGCACATCCCACAGATACGCAGTATTTT.

J is TRBJ1-2 and V is TRBV5-8, with D perhaps TRBD1 (5 bases). Germline lookup yields CDR1 SGHTS and CDR2 YDEGEE. Between the trimmed V and J ends, which lost 2 bases and 2 bases, there was a span of 13 bases. This CDR3 is 15 amino acids long. The CDR3 protein is CASSFQGRANYGYTF. In DNA form, the CDR3 reads TGTGCCAGCAGCTTCCAGGGAAGGGCAAACTATGGCTACACCTTC.